This entry concerns a single T cell receptor beta chain. This clonotype was counted many times. Which antigen it targets is not known. Qualities for individual bases were not recorded, and no much larger clone is one base off. The sample is drawn from a study of identical twins' blood T cells (dated by TCRdb to between 2011 and 2013). Regarding the complete study: Roughly 49 million Illumina reads were obtained across some twelve libraries, comprising six alpha-chain and six beta-chain libraries. The study compared TCR alpha and beta chain repertoires of three pairs of monozygous twins using next-generation sequencing to assess genetic influence on repertoire formation. What the study reported, not specific to this receptor: Because the twins were reared together, environmental influences could not be excluded as an explanation for twin similarity. Among the most abundant TCRbeta clonotypes, more CDR3 sequences were shared by each donor with her twin than with unrelated donors. Independent studies were stated to be required to validate the proposed role of the TCRalpha J segment in MHC recognition during thymic selection. Twin pairs were reported to be markedly more alike in V gene usage than unrelated donors were, even when looking at non-selected out-of-frame TCRbeta clonotypes. The number of CDR3 clonotypes shared between two donors was mainly determined by the product of the cloneset sizes of the two donors, and no clear deviation from this trend was shown by twins.

CDR1 and CDR2, per the germline V gene (reference sequence), are SSHAT and FNYEAQ. V and J are truncated by 2 bases and 2 bases respectively, leaving an intervening sequence of 11 bases. Including the terminal cysteine and phenylalanine, the CDR3 comprises 15 residues. Just CDR3 DNA is preserved here, 45 bases in frame from base 1. Six healthy women forming three monozygous twin pairs were used as donors. Each of the three twin pairs had been raised together, and the twins in each pair were thought likely to have encountered the same infectious agents and vaccines. TCR cDNA libraries were prepared from RNA that was isolated from peripheral blood mononuclear cells. Library preparation employed 5' RACE. Sequenced using an Illumina Genome Analyzer IIx. The RNA-based TCR cDNA libraries were made using a previously described protocol that was modified in several ways. To prevent cross-contamination, sample-specific barcodes were introduced on both ends of each TCR cDNA library during cDNA synthesis and amplification. As for the original processing: Each individual had between about 95,000 and nearly 550,000 identified clonotypes, and each library contained roughly 2 to 4 million CDR3-containing reads. Reads with improper barcode index combinations were discarded, and clonesets were then built for each library with the MiTCR software. While assembling CDR3 clonotypes, MiTCR corrected PCR and sequencing errors and either filtered or rescued low-quality reads. Artificial out-of-frame clonotypes were mapped to in-frame sequences, with one indel allowed in the CDR3, and then removed. Similarity in V and J gene usage between donors was calculated as the Jensen-Shannon divergence divided by the mean entropy. TCRdb took the public reads, trimmed them with fastp at Q25, ran MiXCR for clone calling and kept in-frame beta chains. Merged by CDR3 protein, the rows form single entries marked with the most common genes and DNA. In this record, the V and J calls reflect TCRdb's handling and not the investigators' own analysis. The sample table lists a few hundred thousand distinct CDR3 sequences, around 30% of them with a count of one. The ten largest clonotypes hold around 5.6% of the sample.

The material sequenced was PBMCs. The origin of this receptor is a woman aged 18 to 49 in good health. The V and J segments used are TRBV7-7 and TRBJ2-3; TRBD1 is a weak D gene call, 6 bases matching. Read as DNA, the sequence is TGTGCCAGCAGCTTAAGTAACAGGGACACAGATACGCAGTATTTT. The translation is CASSLSNRDTDTQYF.